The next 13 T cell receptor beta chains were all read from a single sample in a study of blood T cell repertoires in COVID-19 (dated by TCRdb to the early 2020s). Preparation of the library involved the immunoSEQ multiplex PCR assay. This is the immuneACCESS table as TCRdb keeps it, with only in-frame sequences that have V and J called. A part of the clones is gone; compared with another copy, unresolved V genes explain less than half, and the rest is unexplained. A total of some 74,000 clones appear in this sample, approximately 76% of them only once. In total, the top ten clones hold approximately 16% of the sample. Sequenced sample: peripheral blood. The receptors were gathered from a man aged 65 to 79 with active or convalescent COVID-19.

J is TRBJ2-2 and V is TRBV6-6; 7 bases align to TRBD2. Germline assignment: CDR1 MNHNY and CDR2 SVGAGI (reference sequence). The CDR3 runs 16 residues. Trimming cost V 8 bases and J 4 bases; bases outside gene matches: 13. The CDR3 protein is CASVRSRGGGTGELFF. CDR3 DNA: TGTGCCAGCGTCAGATCTAGGGGCGGGGGCACCGGGGAGCTGTTTTTT.

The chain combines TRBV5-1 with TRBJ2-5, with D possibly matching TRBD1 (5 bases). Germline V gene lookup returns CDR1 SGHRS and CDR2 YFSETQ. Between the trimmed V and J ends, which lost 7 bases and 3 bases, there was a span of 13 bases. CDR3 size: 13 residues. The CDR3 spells CASRQLQEETQYF. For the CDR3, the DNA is TGCGCCAGCCGCCAGCTACAGGAAGAGACCCAGTACTTC.

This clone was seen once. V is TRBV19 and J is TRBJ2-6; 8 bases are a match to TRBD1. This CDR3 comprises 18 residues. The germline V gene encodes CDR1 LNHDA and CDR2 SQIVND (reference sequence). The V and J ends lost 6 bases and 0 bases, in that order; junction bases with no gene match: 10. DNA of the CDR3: TGTGCCAGTAGAAGGACAGGGAAATTTAACTCTGGGGCCAACGTCCTGACTTTC. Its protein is CASRRTGKFNSGANVLTF.

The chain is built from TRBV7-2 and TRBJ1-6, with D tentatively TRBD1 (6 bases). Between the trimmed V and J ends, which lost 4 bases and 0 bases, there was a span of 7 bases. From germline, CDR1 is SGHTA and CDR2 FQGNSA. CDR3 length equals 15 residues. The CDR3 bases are TGTGCCAGCAGCTCGGACAGCTCCTATAATTCACCCCTCCACTTT. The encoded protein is CASSSDSSYNSPLHF.

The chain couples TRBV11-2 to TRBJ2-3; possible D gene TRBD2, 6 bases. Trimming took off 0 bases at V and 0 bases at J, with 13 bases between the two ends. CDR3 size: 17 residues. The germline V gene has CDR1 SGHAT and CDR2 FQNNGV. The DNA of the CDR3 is TGTGCCAGCAGCTTAGATCCACCCGGGGGTAGCACAGATACGCAGTATTTT. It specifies CASSLDPPGGSTDTQYF.

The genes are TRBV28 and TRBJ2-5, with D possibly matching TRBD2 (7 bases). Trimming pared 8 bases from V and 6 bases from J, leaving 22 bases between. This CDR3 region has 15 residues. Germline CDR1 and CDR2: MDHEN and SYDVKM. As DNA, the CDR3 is TGTGCCAGCGTAATAGGGGGGGCCTCCCCAAAGACCCAGTACTTC. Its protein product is CASVIGGASPKTQYF.

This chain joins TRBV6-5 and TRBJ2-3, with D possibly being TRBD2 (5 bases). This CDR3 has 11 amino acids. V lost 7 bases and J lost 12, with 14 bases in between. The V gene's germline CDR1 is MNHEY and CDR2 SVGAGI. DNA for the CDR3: TGTGCCAGCAAGAGCCCACGGGGACAGTATTTT. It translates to CASKSPRGQYF.

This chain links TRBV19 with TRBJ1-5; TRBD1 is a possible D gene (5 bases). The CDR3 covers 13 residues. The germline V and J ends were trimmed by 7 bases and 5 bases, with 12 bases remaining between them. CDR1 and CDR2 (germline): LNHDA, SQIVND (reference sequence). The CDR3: CASKAGWDQPQHF. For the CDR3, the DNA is TGTGCCAGTAAGGCAGGGTGGGATCAGCCCCAGCATTTT. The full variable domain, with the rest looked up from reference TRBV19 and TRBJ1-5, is DGGITQSPKYLFRKEGQNVTLSCEQNLNHDAMYWYRQDPGQGLRLIYYSQIVNDFQKGDIAEGYSVSREKKESFPLTVTSAQKNPTAFYLCASKAGWDQPQHFGDGTRLSIL.

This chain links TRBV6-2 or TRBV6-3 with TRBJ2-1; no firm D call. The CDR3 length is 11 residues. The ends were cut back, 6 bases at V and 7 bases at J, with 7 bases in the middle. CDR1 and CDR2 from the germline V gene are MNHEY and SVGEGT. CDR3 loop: CASSETNEQFF. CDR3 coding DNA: TGTGCCAGCAGCGAAACTAATGAGCAGTTCTTC.

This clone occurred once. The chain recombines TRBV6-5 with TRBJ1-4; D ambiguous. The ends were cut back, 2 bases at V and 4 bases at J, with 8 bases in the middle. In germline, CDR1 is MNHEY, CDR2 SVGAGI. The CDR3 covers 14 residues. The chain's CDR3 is CASSYDTDNEKLFF. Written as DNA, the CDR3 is TGTGCCAGCAGTTACGACACGGATAATGAAAAACTGTTTTTT.

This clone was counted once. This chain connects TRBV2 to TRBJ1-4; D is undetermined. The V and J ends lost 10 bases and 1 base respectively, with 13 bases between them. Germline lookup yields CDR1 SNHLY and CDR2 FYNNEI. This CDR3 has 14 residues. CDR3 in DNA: TGTGCCACCACGGGTCGGGAAACTAATGAAAAACTGTTTTTT. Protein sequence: CATTGRETNEKLFF.

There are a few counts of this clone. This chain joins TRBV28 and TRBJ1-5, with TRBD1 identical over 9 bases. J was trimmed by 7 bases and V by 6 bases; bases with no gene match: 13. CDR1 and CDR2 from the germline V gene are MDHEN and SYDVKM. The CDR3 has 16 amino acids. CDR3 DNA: TGTGCCAGCAGCTCTGAACAGGGGGCCCCCCTCCAGCCCCAGCATTTT. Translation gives CASSSEQGAPLQPQHF.

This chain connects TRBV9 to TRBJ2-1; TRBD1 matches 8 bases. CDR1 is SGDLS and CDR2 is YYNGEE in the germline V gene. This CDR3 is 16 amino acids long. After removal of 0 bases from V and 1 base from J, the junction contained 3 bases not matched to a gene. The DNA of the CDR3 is TGTGCCAGCAGCGTAGATCAGGGGGCATCCTACAATGAGCAGTTCTTC. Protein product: CASSVDQGASYNEQFF.